What follows are 26 T cell receptor beta chains derived from one specimen sequenced in a study of T cells after yellow fever vaccination. TCRdb reprocessed the 5' RACE reads via MiXCR and lists one record per CDR3 protein. The table lists over 110,000 distinct CDR3 sequences, 6.5% to 8.5% of them singletons. Sequences were derived from CD4+ T cells sorted from PBMCs, sampled 5 days after the yellow fever booster vaccination. These receptor sequences come from a man aged 25 to 40 who received the YFV17D yellow fever vaccine.

This clonotype turned up a few times. The rearrangement joins TRBV24-1 to TRBJ2-5; D is uncertain. The V end lost 4 bases, the J end lost 5 bases, and 4 bases lay between the germline ends. Germline values: CDR1 KGHDR, CDR2 SFDVKD. The CDR3 has 11 residues. In DNA form, the CDR3 reads TGTGCCACCAGTGAGTGGGAGACCCAGTACTTC. As protein: CATSEWETQYF.

In this sample, this clonotype turned up many times. The rearrangement uses TRBV6-2 or TRBV6-3 and TRBJ1-2; D not resolved. Germline loops: CDR1 MNHEY, CDR2 SVGEGT. CDR3 length: 12 residues. V was trimmed by 7 bases and J by 4 bases, leaving 10 bases between them. The CDR3 DNA is TGTGCCAGCACCCAAGGCCTCTATGGCTACACCTTC. This gives the protein CASTQGLYGYTF.

The sample holds many counts of this clonotype. CDR3 amino acids: CSVGPPSGQETQYF. In DNA form, the CDR3 reads TGCAGCGTTGGCCCCCCCAGCGGACAAGAGACCCAGTACTTC. This rearrangement joins TRBV29-1 to TRBJ2-5; D is perhaps TRBD2 (5 bases). The V and J ends lost 4 bases and 2 bases respectively, with 14 bases between them. Germline V gene sequence: CDR1 SQVTM, CDR2 ANQGSEA. CDR3 length equals 14 residues.

This clonotype was found many times. The V call is TRBV20-1, the J call TRBJ2-1, with 7 nucleotides matching TRBD1. CDR1 and CDR2 from the germline V gene are DFQATT and SNEGSKA (reference sequence). V was pared by 6 bases and J by 4 bases, with 6 bases of the junction left unmatched. CDR3 length equals 13 residues. CDR3 bases: TGCAGTGCGACCGGGACAGATTACAATGAGCAGTTCTTC. Its translation: CSATGTDYNEQFF.

This clonotype came up many times. The J gene is TRBJ2-5, the V gene TRBV7-2; the D gene is possibly TRBD2 (5 bases). Germline V gives CDR1 SGHTA, CDR2 FQGNSA. Trimming shortened V by 10 bases and J by 7 bases, and 16 bases separated the two germline ends. The CDR3 runs 12 residues. DNA of the CDR3: TGTGCCACCCGAGTTGAGGCGGGGACCCAGTACTTC. Translated, it gives CATRVEAGTQYF.

Many counts were recorded for this clonotype. This chain connects TRBV7-9 to TRBJ2-6; possible D gene TRBD1, 5 bases. The germline V gene has CDR1 SEHNR and CDR2 FQNEAQ (reference sequence). This CDR3 is 16 amino acids long. The ends were cut back, 11 bases at V and 0 bases at J, with 17 bases in the middle. CDR3 bases: TGTGCCCAGCGACAGTTTCGCAACTCTGGGGCCAACGTCCTGACTTTC. The encoded protein is CAQRQFRNSGANVLTF.

This clonotype has at least ten counts. CDR3 nucleotides: TGTGCCAGCACCATAGCGGGAGTGATCAATGAGCAGTTCTTC. This gives the protein CASTIAGVINEQFF. The chain combines TRBV12-3 or TRBV12-4 with TRBJ2-1, with 9 bases matching TRBD2. J lost 6 bases, V lost 7 bases, and 7 bases had no gene match. The CDR3 contains 14 residues.

This clonotype was observed many times. The chain carries TRBV29-1 and TRBJ2-7; TRBD2 aligns across 9 bases. The V and J ends lost 7 bases and 3 bases, in that order; junction bases with no gene match: 7. The CDR3 has 13 amino acids. Per germline, CDR1 SQVTM and CDR2 ANQGSEA. The CDR3 reads CSAAGGPGYEQYF. DNA for the CDR3: TGCAGCGCCGCGGGAGGGCCGGGCTACGAGCAGTACTTC.

This clonotype was recorded at least ten times. This chain connects TRBV20-1 to TRBJ2-2, with TRBD1 matching over 8 bases. The CDR3 consists of 15 residues. Trimming took 2 bases from V and 7 from J; bases not matched to a gene: 9. The germline V gene encodes CDR1 DFQATT and CDR2 SNEGSKA (reference sequence). This CDR3 is CSARPHTTGDGELFF. The CDR3 bases are TGCAGTGCTAGACCTCACACGACAGGGGACGGGGAGCTGTTTTTT.

Turning to this clonotype: This may stem from a read error, because a much larger clone lies one nucleotide away. V is TRBV6-2 or TRBV6-3 and J is TRBJ2-1; a possible D gene is TRBD1 (5 bases). The CDR3 spans 13 residues. Trimming took 4 bases from V and 3 from J, leaving 7 bases between them. Germline CDR1 and CDR2: MNHEY and SVGEGT. CDR3 loop: CASSWGHYNEQFF. The CDR3 DNA is TGTGCCAGCAGTTGGGGCCACTACAATGAGCAGTTCTTC.

This clonotype appeared many times. The chain joins TRBV7-8 to TRBJ2-5; D tentatively reads TRBD1 or TRBD2 (6 bases each). V lost 2 bases and J 5 bases, leaving 15 bases between the germline ends. CDR1 is SGHVS, CDR2 FQNEAQ, per germline. This CDR3 comprises 15 residues. In DNA, the CDR3 is TGTGCCAGCAGCTTATCCGGGGGCATATGGGAGACCCAGTACTTC. Its protein product is CASSLSGGIWETQYF.

This clonotype was seen repeatedly, ten times or more. The chain employs TRBV20-1 and TRBJ1-1; D gene ambiguous. The CDR3 covers 12 residues. V was clipped by 2 bases and J by 8 bases, with 12 bases between them. Germline CDR1 is DFQATT and CDR2 is SNEGSKA (reference sequence). CDR3 region: CSARSGPTEAFF. The CDR3 coding sequence is TGCAGTGCTAGATCAGGACCTACAGAAGCTTTCTTT.

This chain links TRBV4-3 with TRBJ2-1, with 8 positions matching TRBD2. The CDR3 sequence is 14 residues long. Germline-derived CDR1 and CDR2 are LGHNA and YSLEER. V shed 4 bases, J shed 8 bases, and the junction held 7 bases outside the gene matches. The CDR3 loop is CASSPSGLDDEQFF. In DNA form, the CDR3 reads TGCGCCAGCAGCCCCTCGGGACTAGACGATGAGCAGTTCTTC.

Many counts were recorded for this clonotype. V and J are TRBV10-3 and TRBJ2-7; D tentatively reads TRBD1 or TRBD2 (5 bases each). The CDR3 loop spans 11 amino acids. Trimming shortened V by 10 bases and J by 2 bases, and 9 bases separated the two germline ends. The germline V gene has CDR1 ENHRY and CDR2 SYGVKD. The DNA for the CDR3 is TGTGCCACTTCGGGACCCTACGAGCAGTACTTC. This codes for CATSGPYEQYF.

The sample holds many counts of this clonotype. The chain has TRBV10-3 and TRBJ2-7; 8 positions match TRBD1. The CDR3 length is 12 residues. The J segment lost 12 bases and the V segment lost 2 bases, leaving 6 bases of the junction unmatched. Germline-derived CDR1 and CDR2 are ENHRY and SYGVKD. The CDR3 nucleotides read TGTGCCATCAGTGAGCCCGGACAGGGATCGTACTTC. This sequence encodes CAISEPGQGSYF.

In this sample, this clonotype turned up many times. V gene TRBV10-3 combines with J gene TRBJ2-5; 12 bases are shared with TRBD2. J gave up 7 bases and V 10 bases, and 7 bases lay outside the gene matches. The CDR3 length is 13 residues. Germline assignment: CDR1 ENHRY and CDR2 SYGVKD. CDR3 bases: TGTGCCAGCGGGACTAGCGGGTCCTCGACCCAGTACTTC. The encoded protein is CASGTSGSSTQYF.

The sample holds many counts of this clonotype. V usage is TRBV12-3 or TRBV12-4 and J usage is TRBJ2-7; a weak D match, TRBD2 (5 bases). The CDR3 length is 14 residues. The V end was cut by 6 bases, the J end by 6 bases, with 18 bases between. The CDR3 sequence: CASRNSLDAGEQYF. The CDR3 bases are TGTGCCAGCAGAAACAGTCTCGACGCGGGCGAGCAGTACTTC.

This clonotype was detected many times. J is TRBJ2-1 and V is TRBV12-3 or TRBV12-4, with D tentatively TRBD1 (6 bases). This CDR3 has 16 residues. V was shortened by 0 bases and J by 8 bases, with 17 bases between the two germline ends. CDR3: CASSLALRQGRDEQFF. As DNA, the CDR3 is TGTGCCAGCAGTTTAGCCCTACGCCAGGGGCGCGATGAGCAGTTCTTC.

This clonotype was picked up many times. The chain joins TRBV29-1 to TRBJ2-7; D is perhaps TRBD1 (5 bases). CDR1 SQVTM and CDR2 ANQGSEA come from the germline V gene. V shed 6 bases and J shed 0 bases, with 9 bases lying between them. The CDR3 is 12 amino acids. For the CDR3, the DNA is TGCAGCGTCGCTGACAGCTCCTACGAGCAGTACTTC. It specifies CSVADSSYEQYF.

With respect to this clonotype: Relative to the germline gene, one junction end is altered; a read error may explain this. This sequence joins TRBV7-9 and TRBJ2-1; 10 bases match TRBD2. CDR1 and CDR2 (germline): SEHNR, FQNEAQ (reference sequence). The length of the CDR3 is 12 residues. The CDR3 nucleotides are TGTGCCAGCAGCTTAGCTGCGCCTAGCGGGAGCTTC. As protein: CASSLAAPSGSF.

This clonotype was counted many times. The chain uses TRBV20-1 and TRBJ2-5; D remains ambiguous. The CDR3 is made up of 13 amino acids. Per germline, CDR1 DFQATT and CDR2 SNEGSKA (reference sequence). Trimming removed 4 bases from V and 0 bases from J, with 9 bases in between. The DNA for the CDR3 is TGCAGTGCTATCGGACCCTACCAAGAGACCCAGTACTTC. Translated, it gives CSAIGPYQETQYF.

This clonotype was observed at least ten times. V usage is TRBV12-3 or TRBV12-4 and J usage is TRBJ2-4, with a tentative D call TRBD1 (6 bases). Trimming took off 6 bases at V and 4 bases at J, with 13 bases between the two ends. The CDR3 loop spans 14 amino acids. The CDR3 region has the DNA TGTGCCAGCAGGATGACAGGCAGTAAAAACATTCAGTACTTC. It translates to CASRMTGSKNIQYF.

This clonotype was counted ten times or more. The gene calls are TRBV6-1 and TRBJ2-7, with 9 positions matching TRBD1. Trimming removed 0 bases from V and 3 bases from J; junction bases left unmatched: 9. CDR1 is MNHNS, CDR2 SASEGT, per germline. This CDR3 comprises 17 residues. CDR3 coding DNA: TGTGCCAGCAGTGAAGCTTTGGGGACAGGGACGATCTACGAGCAGTACTTC. This encodes CASSEALGTGTIYEQYF.

This clonotype was seen repeatedly, ten times or more. The chain is built from TRBV7-2 and TRBJ2-7; no reliable D call. The CDR3 covers 16 residues. CDR1 and CDR2 (germline): SGHTA, FQGNSA. Between the trimmed V and J ends, which lost 0 bases and 1 base, there was a span of 13 bases. CDR3 in amino acids: CASSLASVRRSYEQYF. Written as DNA, the CDR3 is TGTGCCAGCAGCTTAGCGTCCGTCCGGCGGTCCTACGAGCAGTACTTC.

This clonotype was counted many times. This rearrangement joins TRBV7-2 to TRBJ2-3; no firm D call. CDR1 and CDR2 (germline): SGHTA, FQGNSA. Trimming took off 4 bases at V and 2 bases at J, with 10 bases between the two ends. This CDR3 is built from 14 residues. CDR3 region: CASSSRMITDTQYF. The DNA of the CDR3 is TGTGCCAGCAGCTCCCGTATGATCACAGATACGCAGTATTTT.

This clonotype was found a few times. This rearrangement joins TRBV20-1 to TRBJ2-5; 9 nucleotides match TRBD1. From germline, CDR1 is DFQATT and CDR2 SNEGSKA (reference sequence). The CDR3 is 16 residues long. With 5 bases clipped from V and 0 bases from J, the junction kept 10 bases outside the gene matches. This chain's CDR3 is CSALLRTGAHQETQYF. CDR3 bases: TGCAGTGCTCTACTTCGGACAGGGGCCCACCAAGAGACCCAGTACTTC.